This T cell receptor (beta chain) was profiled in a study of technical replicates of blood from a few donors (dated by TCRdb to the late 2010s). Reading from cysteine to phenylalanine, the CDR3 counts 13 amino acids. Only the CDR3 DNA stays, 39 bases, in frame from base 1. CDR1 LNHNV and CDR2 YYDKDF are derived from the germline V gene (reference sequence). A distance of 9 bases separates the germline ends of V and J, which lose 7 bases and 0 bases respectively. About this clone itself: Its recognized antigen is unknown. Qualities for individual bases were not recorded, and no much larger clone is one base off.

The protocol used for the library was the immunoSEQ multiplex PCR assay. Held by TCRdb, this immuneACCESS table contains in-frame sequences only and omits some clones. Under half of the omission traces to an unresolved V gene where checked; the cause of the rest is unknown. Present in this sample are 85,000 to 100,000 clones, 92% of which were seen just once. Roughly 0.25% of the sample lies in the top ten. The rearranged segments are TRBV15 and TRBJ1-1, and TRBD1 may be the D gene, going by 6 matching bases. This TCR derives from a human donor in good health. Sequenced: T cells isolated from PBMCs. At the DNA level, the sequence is TGTGCCACCACGCGGACAGTGAACACTGAAGCTTTCTTT. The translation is CATTRTVNTEAFF.